The source of this T cell receptor (beta chain) is a study of T cells in Graves' hyperthyroidism and ophthalmopathy. Overall study results and limits: Most expanded thyroid clonotypes above 0.001 also appeared in blood. Researchers report that a 13 V-J model separated ophthalmopathy from stable hyperthyroidism. Ophthalmopathy onset followed model prediction by a median around 6.6 months.

Germline loops: CDR1 LNHDA, CDR2 SQIVND (reference sequence). The CDR3 has 16 amino acids. The V segment lost 7 bases and the J segment 4 bases; nucleotides outside the gene matches: 14. Diagnoses were made from clinical symptoms, serum measures (thyroxine and TRAb), thyroid ultrasound and orbital computed tomography. Amplified TCR beta CDR3 regions derived from RNA transcripts. Carried out on the TCR CDR3, a first-round RT-PCR used the HTBI primer set. TCRdb itself ran the multiplex PCR reads through MiXCR, one entry per CDR3 protein. The sample includes fewer than 600,000 distinct CDR3 sequences, approximately 15% of them seen just once. As for this clonotype: Its specificity is not known.

V is TRBV19 and J is TRBJ2-5, with TRBD2 identical over 8 bases. This TCR was sampled from a woman in her late teens or twenties with Graves' hyperthyroidism. Sequencing used blood. The CDR3 DNA reads as TGTGCCAGTACCGAGACCGGGACTAGGGTTTCAGAGACCCAGTACTTC. Its protein product is CASTETGTRVSETQYF. Variable domain in full (rest from reference TRBV19 and TRBJ2-5): DGGITQSPKYLFRKEGQNVTLSCEQNLNHDAMYWYRQDPGQGLRLIYYSQIVNDFQKGDIAEGYSVSREKKESFPLTVTSAQKNPTAFYLCASTETGTRVSETQYFGPGTRLLVL.